This TCR beta chain was retrieved from a study of blood T cells in healthy people across ages. Study results and caveats: Naive CD4+ cells and diversity were both higher in long-lived donors than in aged donors.

Germline CDR1 reads MNHEY; CDR2 reads SMNVEV (reference sequence). The V and J ends lost 2 bases and 1 base respectively, with 8 bases between them. This CDR3 is 14 amino acids long. This clonotype was observed a few times. Its specificity is unknown. For every donor, a draw yielded roughly 10 milliliters of peripheral blood. The authors extracted at least 5.5 micrograms of total RNA per sample. Next came a second PCR, run for about 7 to 12 cycles, which used a sample-barcoded 5' primer along with a J-beta primer mix. Through a template-switch adaptor with 12 random nucleotides, each cDNA molecule received a tag. TCRdb independently ran MiXCR on the 5' RACE reads; one entry per CDR3 protein. The sample includes about a million distinct CDR3 sequences, 45% to 50% of them seen just once.

The sequenced sample was blood. V is TRBV27 and J is TRBJ1-1; D is perhaps TRBD1 (5 bases). This sequence originates from a man aged 30 to 39 in good health. CDR3 loop: CASSLLQGNTEAFF. CDR3 coding DNA: TGTGCCAGCAGTTTACTCCAGGGGAACACTGAAGCTTTCTTT.